Listed below are T cell receptor beta chains from one sample, sequenced in a study of blood T cell repertoires in COVID-19. Libraries were prepared by immunoSEQ multiplex PCR; TCRdb keeps only in-frame clonotypes and omits some of them. The sample holds 270,000 or so clones, roughly 84% seen once. Sequenced: peripheral blood. The receptors here all came from a woman aged 18-35 years with acute or convalescent COVID-19. The CDR3 runs from the conserved cysteine through the conserved F or W. A D gene is named only where the DNA matches it firmly. Expanded clones get a size class; other rows say once, few or many, or leave the size out.

d_gene,j_gene,abundance,v_gene,CDR3aa,CDR3nt
TRBD1,TRBJ2-2,.,TRBV24-1,CATSVQWTGGLTGELFF,TGTGCCACCAGTGTCCAATGGACAGGCGGCCTCACCGGGGAGCTGTTTTTT
TRBD2,TRBJ2-7,.,TRBV28,CASSLVLAGVVSYEQYF,TGTGCCAGCAGTTTAGTCCTAGCGGGAGTGGTCTCCTACGAGCAGTACTTC
TRBD1,TRBJ1-5,.,TRBV19,CASNTQGQASRWQPQHF,TGTGCCAGTAACACCCAAGGACAGGCCTCGCGGTGGCAGCCCCAGCATTTT
TRBD1,TRBJ2-5,few,TRBV4-1,CASSAYQGAEETQYF,TGCGCCAGCAGCGCATACCAGGGGGCTGAGGAGACCCAGTACTTC
.,TRBJ1-5,.,TRBV27,CASSYTGLEPQHF,TGTGCCAGCAGCTACACCGGACTAGAGCCCCAGCATTTT
TRBD1,TRBJ1-1,.,TRBV3-1/TRBV3-2,CASSQRTGNTEAFF,TGTGCCAGCAGCCAGAGGACAGGCAACACTGAAGCTTTCTTT
.,TRBJ2-2,.,TRBV7-6,CASSVTSRRPNTGELFF,TGTGCCAGCAGCGTTACGTCCCGGCGGCCGAACACCGGGGAGCTGTTTTTT
.,TRBJ1-2,.,TRBV20-1,CSGLVTGGYTF,TGCAGTGGCCTCGTTACAGGTGGCTACACCTTC
TRBD2,TRBJ2-3,.,TRBV5-8,CASSLFGGGPLKDTQYF,TGTGCCAGCAGCTTGTTCGGGGGAGGGCCTTTAAAAGATACGCAGTATTTT
.,TRBJ2-7,.,TRBV11-2,CASSSWTYGQYF,TGTGCCAGCAGCTCCTGGACATACGGGCAGTACTTC
TRBD2,TRBJ2-1,.,TRBV6-4,CASSDSGGSSYNEQFF,TGTGCCAGCAGTGACTCGGGAGGGAGCTCCTACAATGAGCAGTTCTTC
TRBD2,TRBJ2-1,.,TRBV27,CASSSGTSGNNEQFF,TGTGCCAGCAGTTCCGGGACTAGCGGAAACAATGAGCAGTTCTTC
TRBD1,TRBJ1-2,.,TRBV5-1,CASSLEGTAYGYTF,TGCGCCAGCAGCTTGGAAGGGACAGCCTATGGCTACACCTTC
TRBD1,TRBJ1-2,.,TRBV28,CASRPTGGLNYGYTF,TGTGCCAGCAGGCCCACAGGGGGGCTTAACTATGGCTACACCTTC
TRBD1,TRBJ2-3,.,TRBV7-2,CASSGRPQGVDTQYF,TGTGCCAGCAGCGGCAGACCCCAGGGGGTCGATACGCAGTATTTT
.,TRBJ1-4,.,TRBV5-6,CASSLVGAGEKLFF,TGTGCCAGCAGCTTGGTAGGGGCTGGGGAAAAACTGTTTTTT
.,TRBJ2-3,few,TRBV28,CASSSRDSGTDTQYF,TGTGCCAGCAGTTCGCGGGATAGCGGCACAGATACGCAGTATTTT
.,TRBJ1-2,.,TRBV14,CASSQSLRGAPYGYTF,TGTGCCAGCAGCCAATCGTTACGGGGGGCGCCTTATGGCTACACCTTC
TRBD2,TRBJ2-7,.,TRBV2,CASSERGSGSSEQYF,TGTGCCAGCAGTGAACGAGGTAGCGGGAGCTCCGAGCAGTACTTC
TRBD2,TRBJ2-1,.,TRBV10-1,CASSETGGIPFF,TGCGCCAGCAGTGAGACGGGAGGTATACCGTTCTTC
TRBD2,TRBJ2-1,.,TRBV7-3,CASSALAGSSGEQFF,TGTGCCAGCAGCGCCCTAGCGGGATCCTCTGGTGAGCAGTTCTTC
TRBD2,TRBJ2-4,.,TRBV7-8,CASSKFRDPGTSGRWSKNIQYF,TGTGCCAGCAGCAAATTTAGGGACCCCGGGACTAGCGGGAGGTGGTCCAAAAACATTCAGTACTTC